Sequencing of this T cell receptor (beta chain) was carried out in a study of blood T cell repertoires in COVID-19. This table comes from immunoSEQ multiplex PCR, and its TCRdb copy is limited to in-frame clones, with some not included. The sample lists about 300,000 clones, roughly 90% occurring once. Sequencing was done on a sample of peripheral blood. This TCR came from a woman aged 25 to 39 with COVID-19, enrolled during active disease.

CDR3 nucleotide sequence: TGTGCCAGCAGTTTATCGCAAGGGGGAGAGACTGAAGCTTTCTTT. Protein: CASSLSQGGETEAFF. This chain connects TRBV27 to TRBJ1-1; maybe TRBD1 (6 bases). Looked up from germline, CDR1 is MNHEY and CDR2 is SMNVEV (reference sequence). V gave up 0 bases and J gave up 5 bases, with 13 bases separating them. The CDR3 is made up of 15 amino acids.